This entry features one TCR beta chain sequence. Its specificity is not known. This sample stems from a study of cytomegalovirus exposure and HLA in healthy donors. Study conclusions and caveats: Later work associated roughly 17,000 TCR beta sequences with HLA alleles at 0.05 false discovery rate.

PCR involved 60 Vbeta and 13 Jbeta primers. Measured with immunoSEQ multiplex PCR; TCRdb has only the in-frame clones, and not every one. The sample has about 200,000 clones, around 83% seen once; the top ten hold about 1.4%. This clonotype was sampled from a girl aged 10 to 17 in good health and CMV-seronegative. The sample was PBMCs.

CDR3 nucleotide sequence: TGTGCCAGCAGCTTGGCTTCGGTCAGGGCGGGAGGCTACACCTTC. Amino acids: CASSLASVRAGGYTF. V usage is TRBV5-8 and J usage is TRBJ1-2, with a tentative D call TRBD1 (5 bases). With 0 bases removed from V and 8 bases from J, the gap between germline ends came to 17 bases. The CDR3 spans 15 residues. Per germline, CDR1 SGHTS and CDR2 YDEGEE.